These T cell receptor beta chains were read from a single sample in a study of graft-versus-host responses after intestinal transplantation. The repertoire was sequenced with immunoSEQ multiplex PCR; TCRdb's copy has only in-frame clones and lacks some. The sample lists about 94,000 clones, more than 85% seen once, with more than 0.4% in the top ten. These receptors have no identified antigens. Source: unstimulated CD8+ T cells sorted from spleen or lymph node cells, taken before intestinal transplant. Source of these receptors: a human donor who received an intestinal transplant. The CDR3 runs from the conserved cysteine through the conserved F or W. The order of the fields is J gene, clone size, V gene, D gene, CDR3 DNA, CDR3 protein. A D gene is named only where the DNA matches it firmly. Some rows mark clone size as missing; the rest say once, few, many or name a class of expanded clone.

J: TRBJ2-3
size: once
V: TRBV5-1
D: TRBD2
DNA: TGCGCCAGCAGCCACGACCTAGCGGGGCCTAGCACAGATACGCAGTATTTT
CDR3: CASSHDLAGPSTDTQYF

J: TRBJ1-2
size: NA
V: TRBV27
D: NA
DNA: TGTGCCAGCAGTTTTGGGACACCAGCTAACTATGGCTACACCTTC
CDR3: CASSFGTPANYGYTF

J: TRBJ1-2
size: NA
V: TRBV27
D: TRBD1
DNA: TGTGCCAGCGGACAGGGGGCTGGCGGCTACACCTTC
CDR3: CASGQGAGGYTF

J: TRBJ2-1
size: NA
V: TRBV7-9
D: NA
DNA: TGTGCCAGCAGCCATGGGACTGCGGAGCAGTTCTTC
CDR3: CASSHGTAEQFF

J: TRBJ2-2
size: NA
V: TRBV2
D: TRBD2
DNA: TGTGCCAGCAGTGGGGCCCTGGGGACTAGCAGAACCGGGGAGCTGTTTTTT
CDR3: CASSGALGTSRTGELFF

J: TRBJ1-4
size: NA
V: TRBV5-1
D: NA
DNA: TGCGCCAGCAGCACCGATTTTTGGGACATAGATGAAAAACTGTTTTTT
CDR3: CASSTDFWDIDEKLFF

J: TRBJ2-7
size: NA
V: TRBV5-1
D: TRBD1
DNA: TGCGCCAGCAGCTTGGACTCTTGGGGAATCCGGGACAGGAGCTCCTACGAGCAGTACTTC
CDR3: CASSLDSWGIRDRSSYEQYF

J: TRBJ1-2
size: NA
V: TRBV29-1
D: NA
DNA: TGCAGCGCCCAGGGCGGGGGATCTATTGCCTATGGCTACACCTTC
CDR3: CSAQGGGSIAYGYTF

J: TRBJ2-3
size: NA
V: TRBV5-4
D: TRBD1
DNA: TGTGCCAGCAGCATCGGGACAGACCCTTACATGGGCACAGATACGCAGTATTTT
CDR3: CASSIGTDPYMGTDTQYF

J: TRBJ1-3
size: NA
V: TRBV6-1
D: TRBD1
DNA: TGTGCCAGCAATGCGGTACAGGGGGGGCACACCATATATTTT
CDR3: CASNAVQGGHTIYF

J: TRBJ1-6
size: NA
V: TRBV27
D: TRBD1
DNA: TGTGCCAGCAAGGGGGCGGGGTATGATTCACCCCTCCACTTT
CDR3: CASKGAGYDSPLHF

J: TRBJ1-5
size: few
V: TRBV30
D: TRBD1
DNA: TGTGCCTGGAGTGCCGGGACAGGGAATCAGCCCCAGCATTTT
CDR3: CAWSAGTGNQPQHF

J: TRBJ1-1
size: NA
V: TRBV7-2
D: NA
DNA: TGTGCCAGCAGCTTGACAGGATTAAACACTGAAGCTTTCTTT
CDR3: CASSLTGLNTEAFF

J: TRBJ2-7
size: once
V: TRBV6-4
D: NA
DNA: TGTGCCAGCACCCGGGACACCTACGAGCAGTACTTC
CDR3: CASTRDTYEQYF

J: TRBJ1-5
size: NA
V: TRBV28
D: TRBD1
DNA: TGTGCCAGCAGTCTACAGGGGGCTCTGGGCAATCAGCCCCAGCATTTT
CDR3: CASSLQGALGNQPQHF

J: TRBJ2-5
size: NA
V: TRBV6-5
D: NA
DNA: TGTGCCAGCAGTTACCGGGGGACCGAGACCCAGTACTTC
CDR3: CASSYRGTETQYF

J: TRBJ2-3
size: NA
V: TRBV7-9
D: NA
DNA: TGTGCCAGCAGCTTGGGCGGAGGGGTGACAGATACGCAGTATTTT
CDR3: CASSLGGGVTDTQYF

J: TRBJ2-3
size: NA
V: TRBV6-1
D: NA
DNA: TGTGCCAGCAGTGAAGGGGGGGCAGATACGCAGTATTTT
CDR3: CASSEGGADTQYF

J: TRBJ2-1
size: NA
V: TRBV19
D: TRBD2
DNA: TGTGCCAGTAGTAGTGGACTAGCGGGCCCCTACAATGAGCAGTTCTTC
CDR3: CASSSGLAGPYNEQFF

J: TRBJ1-2
size: NA
V: TRBV27
D: TRBD1
DNA: TGTGCCAGCAGTTTCAGGGGGGCCTATGGCTACACCTTC
CDR3: CASSFRGAYGYTF

J: TRBJ2-1
size: NA
V: TRBV7-6
D: TRBD1
DNA: TGTGCCAGCAGCTTCGCGACAGGGGACAATGAGCAGTTCTTC
CDR3: CASSFATGDNEQFF

J: TRBJ1-1
size: once
V: TRBV6-5
D: TRBD1
DNA: TGTGCCAGCCTGACAGGGTCCATAAGGAACACTGAAGCTTTCTTT
CDR3: CASLTGSIRNTEAFF

J: TRBJ2-1
size: NA
V: TRBV5-1
D: TRBD1
DNA: TGCGCCAGCAGCTTGAGACAGGGGGGGGACAATGAGCAGTTCTTC
CDR3: CASSLRQGGDNEQFF

J: TRBJ2-3
size: NA
V: TRBV4-1
D: TRBD2
DNA: TGCGCCAGCAGCCAAGAGTCTAGCGGTTACACAGATACGCAGTATTTT
CDR3: CASSQESSGYTDTQYF

J: TRBJ2-7
size: NA
V: TRBV7-9
D: NA
DNA: TGTGCCAGCAGCTTAGCGGTCGGCGAGCAGTACTTC
CDR3: CASSLAVGEQYF

J: TRBJ2-7
size: NA
V: TRBV5-1
D: NA
DNA: TGCGCCAGCAGCCCCAATAGCGGCGACGAGCAGTACTTC
CDR3: CASSPNSGDEQYF

J: TRBJ2-3
size: NA
V: TRBV13
D: TRBD2
DNA: TGTGCCATCCCAGGTCCCAGAGCGGGAGGTACAGATACGCAGTATTTT
CDR3: CAIPGPRAGGTDTQYF

J: TRBJ2-1
size: once
V: TRBV19
D: NA
DNA: TGTGCCAGTAGTATAGGATTAGGGGAATACAATGAGCAGTTCTTC
CDR3: CASSIGLGEYNEQFF

J: TRBJ2-1
size: NA
V: TRBV28
D: NA
DNA: TGTGCCACCGCGACGGCCGGGACTTTGGTCAACGGGCTCAATGAGCAGTTCTTC
CDR3: CATATAGTLVNGLNEQFF

J: TRBJ1-5
size: NA
V: TRBV15
D: TRBD1
DNA: TGTGCCACCAGTACCGGTGGAGGGGGCAGCAATCAGCCCCAGCATTTT
CDR3: CATSTGGGGSNQPQHF

J: TRBJ1-4
size: NA
V: TRBV5-6
D: TRBD1
DNA: TGTGCCAGCAGCGGCCAACAGGGGTTGGCTGAAAAACTGTTTTTT
CDR3: CASSGQQGLAEKLFF

J: TRBJ2-7
size: NA
V: TRBV19
D: NA
DNA: TGTGCCAGTAGTGTTTTCGGAGGCTACGAGCAGTACTTC
CDR3: CASSVFGGYEQYF

J: TRBJ2-1
size: NA
V: TRBV19
D: TRBD2
DNA: TGTGCCAGTAGTGTCGCTAGCGGAAGCTACAATGAGCAGTTCTTC
CDR3: CASSVASGSYNEQFF

J: TRBJ2-7
size: NA
V: TRBV6-5
D: NA
DNA: TGTGCCAGCAGTTACTCGAGAGGTTACGAGCAGTACTTC
CDR3: CASSYSRGYEQYF

J: TRBJ2-7
size: NA
V: TRBV5-4
D: TRBD2
DNA: TGTGCCAGCAGCTTGTTGTCTAGCGGGAACCCACAGGACGAGCAGTACTTC
CDR3: CASSLLSSGNPQDEQYF

J: TRBJ2-1
size: NA
V: TRBV19
D: TRBD2
DNA: TGTGCCAGTAGCGGAAGACTAGCGGGAAGGAATGAGCAGTTCTTC
CDR3: CASSGRLAGRNEQFF

J: TRBJ2-7
size: NA
V: TRBV10-3
D: TRBD1
DNA: TGTGCCATCAGCCCGGGACAGGCGGCCTTGGACGAGCAGTACTTC
CDR3: CAISPGQAALDEQYF

J: TRBJ2-7
size: NA
V: TRBV4-1
D: TRBD2
DNA: TGCGCCAGCAGCCAAGGGCCCCGGACTAGAATTGTCCACGAGCAGTACTTC
CDR3: CASSQGPRTRIVHEQYF

J: TRBJ1-1
size: NA
V: TRBV10-3
D: NA
DNA: TGTGCCATCAGTGAGTCGAGTGTTGAAGCTTTCTTT
CDR3: CAISESSVEAFF

J: TRBJ1-1
size: few
V: TRBV4-3
D: TRBD1
DNA: TGCGCCAGCAGCCAAGATTGGGGGACAGGGGGTTTCGCCACTGAAGCTTTCTTT
CDR3: CASSQDWGTGGFATEAFF

J: TRBJ1-2
size: few
V: TRBV5-4
D: NA
DNA: TGTGCCAGCAGCTCAGGGCCGAATGGCTACACCTTC
CDR3: CASSSGPNGYTF